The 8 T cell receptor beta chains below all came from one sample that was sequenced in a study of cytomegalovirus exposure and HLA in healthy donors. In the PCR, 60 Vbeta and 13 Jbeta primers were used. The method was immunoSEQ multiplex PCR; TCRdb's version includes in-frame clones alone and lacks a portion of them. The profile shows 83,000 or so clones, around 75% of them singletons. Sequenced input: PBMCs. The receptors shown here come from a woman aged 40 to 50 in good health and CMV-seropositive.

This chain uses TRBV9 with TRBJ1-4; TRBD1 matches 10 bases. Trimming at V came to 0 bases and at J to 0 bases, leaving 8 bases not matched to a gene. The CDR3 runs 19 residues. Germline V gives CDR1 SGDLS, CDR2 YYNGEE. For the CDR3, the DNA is TGTGCCAGCAGCGTAGGGGACAGGGGAGGGAGACCAACTAATGAAAAACTGTTTTTT. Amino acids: CASSVGDRGGRPTNEKLFF.

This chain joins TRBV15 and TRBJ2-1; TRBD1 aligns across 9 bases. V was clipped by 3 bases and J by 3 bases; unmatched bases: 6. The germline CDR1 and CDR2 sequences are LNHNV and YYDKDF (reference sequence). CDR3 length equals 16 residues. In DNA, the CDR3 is TGTGCCACCAGCAGGCCGGGACAGGGACGCTACAATGAGCAGTTCTTC. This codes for CATSRPGQGRYNEQFF.

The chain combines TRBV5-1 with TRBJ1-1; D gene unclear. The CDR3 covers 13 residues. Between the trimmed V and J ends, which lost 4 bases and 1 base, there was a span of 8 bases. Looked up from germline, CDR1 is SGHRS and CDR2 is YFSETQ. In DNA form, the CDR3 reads TGCGCCAGCAGCCATTCTACGAACACTGAAGCTTTCTTT. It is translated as CASSHSTNTEAFF.

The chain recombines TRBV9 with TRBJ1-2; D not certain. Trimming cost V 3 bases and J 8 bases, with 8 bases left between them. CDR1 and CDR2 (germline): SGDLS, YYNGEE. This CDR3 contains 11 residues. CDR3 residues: CASSAMEGYTF. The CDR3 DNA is TGTGCCAGCAGCGCGATGGAGGGCTACACCTTC.

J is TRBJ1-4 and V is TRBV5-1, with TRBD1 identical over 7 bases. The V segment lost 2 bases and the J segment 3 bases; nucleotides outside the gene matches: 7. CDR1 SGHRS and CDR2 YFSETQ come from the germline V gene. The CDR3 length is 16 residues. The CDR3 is CASSLVNRGSNEKLFF. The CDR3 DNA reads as TGCGCCAGCAGCTTAGTAAACAGGGGTTCTAATGAAAAACTGTTTTTT.

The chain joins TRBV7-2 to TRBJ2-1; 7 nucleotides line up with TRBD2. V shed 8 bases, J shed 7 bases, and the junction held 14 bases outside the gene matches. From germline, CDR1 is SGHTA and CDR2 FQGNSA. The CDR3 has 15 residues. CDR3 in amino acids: CASAPGGGEGNEQFF. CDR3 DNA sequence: TGTGCCAGCGCCCCGGGGGGAGGTGAAGGAAATGAGCAGTTCTTC.

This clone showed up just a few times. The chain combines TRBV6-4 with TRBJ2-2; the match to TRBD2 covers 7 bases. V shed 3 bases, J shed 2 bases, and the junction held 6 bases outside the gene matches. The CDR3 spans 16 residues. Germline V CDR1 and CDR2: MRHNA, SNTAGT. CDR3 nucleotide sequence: TGTGCCAGCAGTGATGGGTTAGCGGGTAACACCGGGGAGCTGTTTTTT. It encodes CASSDGLAGNTGELFF.

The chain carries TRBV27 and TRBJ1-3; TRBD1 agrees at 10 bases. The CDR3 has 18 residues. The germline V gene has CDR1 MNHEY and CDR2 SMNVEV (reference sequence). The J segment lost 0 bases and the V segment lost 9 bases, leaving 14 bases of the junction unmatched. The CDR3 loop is CARGGQGHLISSGNTIYF. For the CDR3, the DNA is TGTGCCAGAGGGGGACAGGGGCATCTAATATCCTCTGGAAACACCATATATTTT.